This entry lists 19 T cell receptor beta chains sequenced from one sample in a study of technical replicates of blood from several donors. Using immunoSEQ multiplex PCR, the repertoire was profiled, and TCRdb retains in-frame clones only, with some absent. The sample lists approximately 82,000 clones, about 91% occurring once. Material: T cells isolated from PBMCs. The receptors originated from a human donor in good health. Some clones in this sample may be carry-over from other donors' samples.

CDR3 loop: CASSLGDGGRHNTQYF. The CDR3 nucleotides read TGCGCCAGCAGCTTGGGAGATGGGGGCCGGCACAATACGCAGTATTTT. V is TRBV5-1 and J is TRBJ2-3, with D possibly matching TRBD1 (6 bases). Germline values: CDR1 SGHRS, CDR2 YFSETQ. This CDR3 has 16 amino acids. Trimming took off 0 bases at V and 7 bases at J, with 18 bases between the two ends. Full variable domain (outside the CDR3, taken from reference TRBV5-1 and TRBJ2-3): KAGVTQTPRYLIKTRGQQVTLSCSPISGHRSVSWYQQTPGQGLQFLFEYFSETQRNKGNFPGRFSGRQFSNSRSEMNVSTLELGDSALYLCASSLGDGGRHNTQYFGPGTRLTVL.

About this clone itself: Other DNA sequences in this specimen translate into the identical CDR3. The rearrangement uses TRBV27 and TRBJ1-5; 8 bases are a match to TRBD1. The CDR3 contains 14 residues. CDR1 and CDR2 (germline): MNHEY, SMNVEV (reference sequence). V trimming: 2 bases; J trimming: 4 bases; junction bases outside the gene matches: 1. The CDR3 region is CASSLRTGNQPQHF. CDR3 DNA: TGTGCCAGCAGTTTACGGACAGGGAATCAGCCCCAGCATTTT.

The chain is built from TRBV30 and TRBJ2-7; 9 bases match TRBD2. Germline CDR1 GTSNPN, CDR2 SVGIG (reference sequence). CDR3 length equals 14 residues. Losses at the gene ends were 0 bases for V and 3 bases for J; bases not matched to a gene: 3. The chain's CDR3 is CAWSVDSGSYEQYF. The DNA for the CDR3 is TGTGCCTGGAGTGTCGATAGCGGGAGCTACGAGCAGTACTTC. Drawing the rest from reference TRBV30 and TRBJ2-7, the complete variable domain is SQTIHQWPATLVQPVGSPLSLECTVEGTSNPNLYWYRQAAGRGLQLLFYSVGIGQISSEVPQNLSASRPQDRQFILSSKKLLLSDSGFYLCAWSVDSGSYEQYFGPGTRLTVT.

Only a few counts were recorded for this clone. CDR3 DNA sequence: TGTGCCAGCAGGGAGAGGACAGAGAGTCCCATTCAGTACTTC. Translation: CASRERTESPIQYF. The gene calls are TRBV2 and TRBJ2-4, with D tentatively TRBD1 (6 bases). The V gene's germline CDR1 is SNHLY and CDR2 FYNNEI. There are 14 residues in the CDR3. Trimming took off 6 bases at V and 9 bases at J, with 18 bases between the two ends. The entire variable domain, with the rest obtained from reference TRBV2 and TRBJ2-4, is as follows: EPEVTQTPSHQVTQMGQEVILRCVPISNHLYFYWYRQILGQKVEFLVSFYNNEISEKSEIFDDQFSVERPDGSNFTLKIRSTKLEDSAMYFCASRERTESPIQYFGAGTRLSVL.

The J gene is TRBJ1-5, the V gene TRBV7-9, with 9 bases aligning to TRBD1. V was clipped by 1 base and J by 3 bases; unmatched bases: 10. The CDR3 sequence is 18 residues long. CDR1 SEHNR and CDR2 FQNEAQ come from the germline V gene (reference sequence). For the CDR3, the DNA is TGTGCCAGCAGCTTAGGTCTTGGGGACAGGGAAGCCAATCAGCCCCAGCATTTT. This encodes CASSLGLGDREANQPQHF.

V and J are TRBV30 and TRBJ1-3; a weak D match, TRBD1 (5 bases). Trimming took 0 bases from V and 8 from J, leaving 20 bases between them. Germline CDR1 and CDR2: GTSNPN and SVGIG (reference sequence). This CDR3 contains 16 residues. CDR3 DNA sequence: TGTGCCTGGAGTGTACGCAGGGCAGTACGGACGGACACCATATATTTT. Its translation: CAWSVRRAVRTDTIYF.

This clone was picked up one time. The chain is built from TRBV5-1 and TRBJ2-3; no reliable D call. The V end lost 5 bases, the J end lost 6 bases, and 13 bases lay between the germline ends. The CDR3 extends over 13 amino acids. The V gene's germline CDR1 is SGHRS and CDR2 YFSETQ. The CDR3 protein is CASRTLVADTQYF. CDR3 DNA sequence: TGCGCCAGCAGGACGCTAGTTGCGGATACGCAGTATTTT.

The chain employs TRBV7-2 and TRBJ2-1; possibly TRBD1 for D (6 bases). CDR1 is SGHTA, CDR2 FQGNSA, per germline. V was shortened by 1 base and J by 7 bases, with 11 bases between the two germline ends. CDR3 size: 14 residues. The DNA for the CDR3 is TGTGCCAGCAGCTTAGAAGGGGGAAGGAATGAGCAGTTCTTC. Its translation: CASSLEGGRNEQFF.

The rearrangement joins TRBV5-4 to TRBJ1-2; 8 bases fit TRBD1. Germline V gives CDR1 SGHNT, CDR2 YYREEE (reference sequence). CDR3 length equals 15 residues. Trimming removed 0 bases from V and 6 bases from J; junction bases left unmatched: 7. DNA of the CDR3: TGTGCCAGCAGCTTGGGTCCAGGGGGCCGGGATGGCTACACCTTC. It is translated as CASSLGPGGRDGYTF.

The chain links TRBV9 to TRBJ1-2, with D possibly being TRBD1 (5 bases). Trimming stripped 5 bases from V and 4 bases from J, with 15 bases between. CDR3 length: 14 residues. The germline gives CDR1 SGDLS, CDR2 YYNGEE. The CDR3 reads CASSQPTGSYGYTF. CDR3 nucleotide sequence: TGTGCCAGCAGTCAACCCACAGGTTCCTATGGCTACACCTTC.

The genes are TRBV7-2 and TRBJ2-1; 11 positions match TRBD2. CDR3 length: 14 residues. The V gene end was trimmed by 6 bases and the J gene end by 3 bases; junction bases not matched to a gene: 1. CDR1 is SGHTA, CDR2 FQGNSA, per germline. The CDR3 protein is CASRTSGIYNEQFF. CDR3 nucleotides: TGTGCCAGCAGGACTAGCGGGATCTACAATGAGCAGTTCTTC.

V is TRBV7-3 and J is TRBJ1-3; no reliable D call. CDR1 is SGHTA and CDR2 is FQGTGA in the germline V gene. This CDR3 contains 14 residues. The V gene lost 5 bases and the J gene lost 4 bases, with 12 bases spanning the gap. This chain's CDR3 is CASSEQAGGNTIYF. The CDR3 DNA follows: TGTGCCAGCAGCGAACAAGCGGGGGGAAACACCATATATTTT. The variable domain in full, with the rest retrieved from reference TRBV7-3 and TRBJ1-3, is GAGVSQTPSNKVTEKGKYVELRCDPISGHTALYWYRQSLGQGPEFLIYFQGTGAADDSGLPNDRFFAVRPEGSVSTLKIQRTERGDSAVYLCASSEQAGGNTIYFGEGSWLTVV.

The V call is TRBV4-1, the J call TRBJ1-2; 8 bases fit TRBD1. The CDR3 covers 15 residues. V was clipped by 1 base and J by 1 base; unmatched bases: 2. The V gene's germline CDR1 is MGHRA and CDR2 YSYEKL. The CDR3, as DNA: TGCGCCAGCAGCCAAGCGGACAGGGATAACTATGGCTACACCTTC. Translation gives CASSQADRDNYGYTF.

The chain has TRBV11-3 and TRBJ2-7; TRBD2 agrees at 7 bases. V dropped 7 bases and J dropped 6; count of bases not matched to a gene: 9. CDR1 is SGHNT, CDR2 YENEEA, per germline. The CDR3 extends over 13 amino acids. CDR3 loop: CASKRTSYSEQYF. The CDR3 nucleotides are TGTGCCAGCAAAAGGACTAGTTATTCCGAGCAGTACTTC.

The chain couples TRBV4-1 to TRBJ1-1, with D maybe TRBD1 (5 bases). V shed 0 bases and J shed 5 bases, with 13 bases lying between them. The CDR3 totals 15 residues. Germline CDR1 is MGHRA and CDR2 is YSYEKL. In nucleotides, the CDR3 is TGCGCCAGCAGCCAAGATCGGGGGGTTTGGACTGAAGCTTTCTTT. This codes for CASSQDRGVWTEAFF.

This sequence joins TRBV15 and TRBJ2-5; 10 bases match TRBD2. CDR3 length equals 16 residues. J lost 3 bases, V lost 5 bases, and 9 bases had no gene match. The V gene's germline CDR1 is LNHNV and CDR2 YYDKDF (reference sequence). The CDR3 sequence is CATSRALAGDKETQYF. The CDR3 nucleotides are TGTGCCACCAGCCGAGCCCTAGCGGGAGACAAAGAGACCCAGTACTTC.

The genes are TRBV7-3 and TRBJ2-4, with 7 bases lining up with TRBD2. Germline V gene lookup returns CDR1 SGHTA and CDR2 FQGTGA. J was trimmed by 7 bases and V by 0 bases; bases with no gene match: 3. The CDR3 contains 14 residues. This CDR3 reads CASSLTGGQNIQYF. The CDR3 coding sequence is TGTGCCAGCAGCTTAACGGGAGGGCAGAACATTCAGTACTTC.

This chain joins TRBV27 and TRBJ2-7; D is unresolved. CDR3 length: 14 residues. The V gene's germline CDR1 is MNHEY and CDR2 SMNVEV (reference sequence). The V end was cut by 1 base, the J end by 5 bases, with 12 bases between. The CDR3 spells CASSLFPATHEQYF. Written as DNA, the CDR3 is TGTGCCAGCAGTTTATTCCCCGCGACACACGAGCAGTACTTC.

V is TRBV28 and J is TRBJ2-1; perhaps TRBD2 as D (5 bases). This CDR3 comprises 12 residues. Trimming left V 6 bases short and J 7 bases short, with 10 bases between. Germline V lookup: CDR1 MDHEN, CDR2 SYDVKM. CDR3 loop: CASRDTGNEQFF. Here the CDR3 DNA reads TGTGCCAGCAGAGACACGGGGAATGAGCAGTTCTTC.